The rows below give T cell receptor beta chains drawn from one sample of a study of blood T cells in healthy people across ages. TCRdb analysed the 5' RACE reads with MiXCR anew, one entry per CDR3 protein. Altogether roughly 1,700,000 distinct CDR3 sequences are present, 28% being singletons, with the ten largest covering approximately 7.7%. The sample comprised blood. Receptors originate from a woman aged 25-40 years in good health. Both conserved end residues are part of each CDR3. The D gene is left open where the match is weak. Rows give clone size only sometimes, using once, few, many, or a class for an expanded clone.

>15|TRBV7-7|-|-|TRBJ2-2
TGTGCCAGCAGCCCCGAATCTCGGTCCCACGTGGAGCTGTTTTTT
CASSPESRSHVELFF
>16|TRBV7-8|-|TRBD2|TRBJ2-1
TGTGCCGGCAGCACCCAACCGGGACTAGCGTCTCTTGAGCAGTTCTTC
CAGSTQPGLASLEQFF
>15|TRBV7-2|-|TRBD1|TRBJ2-4
TGTGCCAGCAGGGGAGAGGGGGCTTCCTACAATGAGCAGTACTTC
CASRGEGASYNEQYF
>10|TRBV29-1|once|-|TRBJ2-5
TGCAGCGTCGCGGTAGGGACCCAGTACTTC
CSVAVGTQYF
>15|TRBV12-3/TRBV12-4|-|TRBD1|TRBJ1-5
TGTGCCAGCAGTCCGGATCAGGGGGGCAATCAGCCCCAGCATTTT
CASSPDQGGNQPQHF
>16|TRBV6-6|-|-|TRBJ2-3
TGTGCCAGCAGAGATCAGGGATGGGGCGGCACAGATACGCAGTATTTT
CASRDQGWGGTDTQYF
>15|TRBV27|few|-|TRBJ2-5
TGTGCCAGCAGTTTCTGGGGGAGAGAGGCGGAGACCCAGTACTTC
CASSFWGREAETQYF
>15|TRBV15|-|-|TRBJ2-4
TGTGCCACCAGCACCCGGGACTCGCCAAGCTGGGAGCAGTACTTC
CATSTRDSPSWEQYF
>14|TRBV18|few|-|TRBJ1-5
TGTGCCAGCTCAACCAGCTTGGAAAATCAGCCCCAGCATTTT
CASSTSLENQPQHF
>11|TRBV11-3|-|-|TRBJ2-1
TGTGCCAGCATCCTGGACAATGAGCAGTTCTTC
CASILDNEQFF
>16|TRBV5-5|few|-|TRBJ2-6
TGTGCCAGCACCTCGACAGTGAGCTCTGGGGCCAACGTCCTGACTTTC
CASTSTVSSGANVLTF
>14|TRBV28|-|TRBD1|TRBJ2-1
TGTGCCAGCAGTTTTACCCATCCAGGGGGTGAGCAGTTCTTC
CASSFTHPGGEQFF
>15|TRBV5-1|many|-|TRBJ2-3
TGCGCCAGCAGACCTCTTCGGGGTGTCACAGATACGCAGTATTTT
CASRPLRGVTDTQYF
>17|TRBV27|-|-|TRBJ2-7
TGTACCAGTAGCCAAAAGCTCGACAGCTTTGGGAACTACGAGCAGTACTTC
CTSSQKLDSFGNYEQYF
>13|TRBV20-1|-|-|TRBJ2-7
TGCAGTGCTAGGGTTCCCGCCAAGGGCGAGCAGTACTTC
CSARVPAKGEQYF
>14|TRBV10-3|few|TRBD2|TRBJ2-1
TGTGCCATCAGTGGCACTAGCGGGGACGGTGAGCAGTTCTTC
CAISGTSGDGEQFF
>18|TRBV9|many|TRBD1|TRBJ1-2
TGTGCCAGCAGTTATACGACAGGGATGTCGGTAATTGACTATGGCTACACCTTC
CASSYTTGMSVIDYGYTF
>20|TRBV11-2|-|TRBD1|TRBJ2-6
TGTGCCAGCAGCTCCCCCCGGCGGGACAGGAGTCTCTCTGGGGCCAACGTCCTGACTTTC
CASSSPRRDRSLSGANVLTF
>14|TRBV4-1|-|TRBD1|TRBJ1-2
TGCGCCAGCAGTCTACAGGGTTTAGGGGGCGGCTACACCTTC
CASSLQGLGGGYTF
>14|TRBV20-1|-|-|TRBJ2-1
TGCAGTGCCTGGGGAGGGGGGGCCTTGGATGAGCAGTTCTTC
CSAWGGGALDEQFF
>15|TRBV27|-|-|TRBJ1-3
TGTGCCAGCAGTTTATCCATCGGGGTTGGAAACACCATATATTTT
CASSLSIGVGNTIYF
>15|TRBV11-2|few|TRBD2|TRBJ2-7
TGTGCCAGCAGCACTAGGACTAGCGCCTCCTACGAGCAGTACTTC
CASSTRTSASYEQYF
>15|TRBV7-9|-|TRBD1|TRBJ1-1
TGTGCCAGCAGCTTAAATGGTGACAGGGAGGACAAAGCTTTCTTT
CASSLNGDREDKAFF
>13|TRBV20-1|-|TRBD1|TRBJ2-3
TGCAGTGCTAAGGGACAGGTGGCAGATACGCAGTATTTT
CSAKGQVADTQYF
>16|TRBV3-1|few|TRBD2|TRBJ2-3
TGTGCCAGCAGCCAAGCCGGGACTAGCAACGCAGATACGCAGTATTTT
CASSQAGTSNADTQYF
>14|TRBV2|few|-|TRBJ1-5
TGTGCCAGCAGTGAGTTACTTAGCAATCAGCCCCAGCATTTT
CASSELLSNQPQHF
>16|TRBV5-1|few|-|TRBJ1-2
TGCGCCAGCAGCTTGCAGGGATCCCTAGCTAACTATGGCTACACCTTC
CASSLQGSLANYGYTF
>16|TRBV5-1|few|TRBD2|TRBJ2-5
TGCGCCAGCAGCCTGGGGGTAATAGCGGGAGAAGAGACCCAGTACTTC
CASSLGVIAGEETQYF
>14|TRBV5-1|-|-|TRBJ1-2
TGCGCCAGCAGCTTGAAATCCCCCCGGGGCGGCTACACCTTC
CASSLKSPRGGYTF
>13|TRBV5-1|many|-|TRBJ1-2
TGCGCCAGCAGCTTGGACGGGAAGAATGGCTACACCTTC
CASSLDGKNGYTF
>12|TRBV7-2|many|TRBD1|TRBJ2-7
TGTGCCAGACCGGACAGGACGAAAGAGCAGTACTTC
CARPDRTKEQYF
>14|TRBV7-2|many|-|TRBJ2-3
TGTGCCAGCAGCCCCGGACATACGAAAGATACGCAGTATTTT
CASSPGHTKDTQYF
>14|TRBV29-1|-|-|TRBJ1-1
TGCAGCGGGACACAAATACAGGGTCGGGGTGAAGCTTTCTTT
CSGTQIQGRGEAFF
>16|TRBV9|-|-|TRBJ2-2
TGTGCCAGCAGCGTAGGGTTGGCGGGGAACACCGGGGAGCTGTTTTTT
CASSVGLAGNTGELFF
>17|TRBV6-6|-|-|TRBJ1-6
TGTGCCAGCAGTTACTCGCCAGGGAGCTCCTATAATTCACCCCTCCACTTT
CASSYSPGSSYNSPLHF
>14|TRBV12-3/TRBV12-4|-|-|TRBJ2-2
TGTGCCAGCAGTTACGACAAGAACACCGGGGAGCTGTTTTTT
CASSYDKNTGELFF
>17|TRBV6-1|few|-|TRBJ2-5
TGTGCCAGCAGGGCCCGGGGCAGGGGCCCTAAAGGGGAGACCCAGTACTTC
CASRARGRGPKGETQYF
>17|TRBV7-9|-|-|TRBJ2-4
TGTGCCAGCAGCTTAGCGTTCGGGGACATAGCCAAAAACATTCAGTACTTC
CASSLAFGDIAKNIQYF
>14|TRBV12-3/TRBV12-4|-|TRBD1|TRBJ2-1
TGTGCCAGCAGGAGTCCCGGGACAGGGAGCGAGCAGTTCTTC
CASRSPGTGSEQFF
>16|TRBV27|-|-|TRBJ2-7
TGTGCCAGCAGTTTATCGCCCCGGACGAGTACCTACGAGCAGTACTTC
CASSLSPRTSTYEQYF
>14|TRBV12-3/TRBV12-4|-|TRBD1|TRBJ2-1
TGTGCCAGCAGTGGCGGGACAGGGTACAATGAGCAGTTCTTC
CASSGGTGYNEQFF
>12|TRBV12-3/TRBV12-4|few|-|TRBJ1-5
TGTGCCAGCGGGGGACACAATCAGCCCCAGCATTTT
CASGGHNQPQHF
>15|TRBV6-1|few|TRBD2|TRBJ2-7
TGTGCCAGCGGTGAGACTAGCGGGGGCCCCTACGAGCAGTACTTC
CASGETSGGPYEQYF
>14|TRBV7-6|-|TRBD1|TRBJ2-1
TGTGCCAGCAGCTTGAAGACAGGGCCCAATGAGCAGTTCTTC
CASSLKTGPNEQFF
>17|TRBV5-1|-|TRBD2|TRBJ2-1
TGCGCCAGCAGTGACTCGGTAACTAGCGGTTACTACAATGTGCAGTTCTTC
CASSDSVTSGYYNVQFF
>16|TRBV5-1|-|TRBD1|TRBJ2-5
TGCGCCAGCAGCTTCGGACAGGCGAGCCTTCAAGAGACCCAGTACTTC
CASSFGQASLQETQYF
>14|TRBV12-3/TRBV12-4|-|-|TRBJ2-7
TGTGCCAGCAGTCAGAGAGGCTTCTACAATGAGCAGTACTTC
CASSQRGFYNEQYF
>16|TRBV20-1|few|-|TRBJ2-1
TGCAGTGCTAGGACTCCCCTCGCGGGATCCTACAATGAGCAGTTCTTC
CSARTPLAGSYNEQFF
>17|TRBV20-1|-|-|TRBJ2-7
TGCAGTGCTAGAGAGGTGGGGGCGGCGGTCGATACCTGCGAGCAGTACTTC
CSAREVGAAVDTCEQYF
>16|TRBV7-2|-|-|TRBJ2-3
TGTGCCAGCAGCTTCCGGACTTTCCGTATCACAGATACGCAGTATTTT
CASSFRTFRITDTQYF
>14|TRBV12-3/TRBV12-4|few|TRBD1|TRBJ1-5
TGTGCCAGCACCCTGGACAGGGTGGATCAGCCCCAGCATTTT
CASTLDRVDQPQHF
>14|TRBV10-2|-|TRBD2|TRBJ2-7
TGCGCCAGCAGTGAGTTAGCGGGGGACAATGAGCAGTACTTC
CASSELAGDNEQYF
>16|TRBV12-3/TRBV12-4|-|TRBD2|TRBJ2-6
TGTGCCAGCAGTTTCGACGGTAGCGGGGGTACCAACGTCCTGACTTTC
CASSFDGSGGTNVLTF
>13|TRBV6-1|-|-|TRBJ1-1
TGTGCCAGCAGGGAAACCCAGAACACTGAAGCTTTCTTT
CASRETQNTEAFF
>12|TRBV29-1|-|-|TRBJ2-2
TGCAGCGTTGTAGGGGACACCGGGGAGCTGTTTTTT
CSVVGDTGELFF
>13|TRBV20-1|few|-|TRBJ2-5
TGCAGTGCCCGAGGGCAGGCCCAAGAGACCCAGTACTTC
CSARGQAQETQYF
>14|TRBV20-1|-|-|TRBJ2-4
TGCAGTGCTCCTGACCCCCAAGCCAAAAACATTCAGTACTTC
CSAPDPQAKNIQYF
>16|TRBV7-2|few|TRBD2|TRBJ2-1
TGTGCCAGCAGCTTCGTCCGGGACTACCCCTACAATGAGCAGTTCTTC
CASSFVRDYPYNEQFF
>14|TRBV6-6|many|TRBD1|TRBJ1-2
TGTGCCAGCAGGGGGACAGGCGGATTCTATGGCTACACCTTC
CASRGTGGFYGYTF